These 8 T cell receptor beta chains were sequenced from one sample in a study of T cell responses to AZD1222 COVID-19 vaccine. The assay was immunoSEQ multiplex PCR, and TCRdb's table has in-frame clones only and misses some. The sample includes about 120,000 clones, 80% to 90% of them seen just once. The sample in question was peripheral blood, obtained on day 0 of AZD1222 vaccination. The receptors stem from an adult in good health.

In its sample, this clone was seen once. This chain connects TRBV6-1 to TRBJ1-5; D call uncertain. The CDR3 extends over 16 amino acids. The V gene's germline CDR1 is MNHNS and CDR2 SASEGT. With 0 bases removed from V and 4 bases from J, the gap between germline ends came to 13 bases. DNA of the CDR3: TGTGCCAGCAGTGAAGCCGGAGCCACTCCTAATCAGCCCCAGCATTTT. The encoded protein is CASSEAGATPNQPQHF.

The V call is TRBV9, the J call TRBJ2-5; TRBD1 is a possible D gene (6 bases). Germline V gene lookup returns CDR1 SGDLS and CDR2 YYNGEE. The V end lost 4 bases, the J end lost 4 bases, and 11 bases lay between the germline ends. The CDR3 is made up of 13 amino acids. This CDR3 is CASSTGSGETQYF. The CDR3 DNA is TGTGCCAGCAGCACAGGGAGTGGAGAGACCCAGTACTTC.

The V and J genes are TRBV28 and TRBJ1-6; possible D gene TRBD1, 6 bases. Trimming took 2 bases from V and 7 from J, leaving 12 bases between them. The CDR3 is 15 residues long. Germline V gene lookup returns CDR1 MDHEN and CDR2 SYDVKM. In nucleotides, the CDR3 is TGTGCCAGCAGTTTAGGGGGGGCCGACAATTCACCCCTCCACTTT. This encodes CASSLGGADNSPLHF.

The V call is TRBV27, the J call TRBJ2-7; D might be TRBD2 (5 bases). There are 15 residues in the CDR3. Germline V gene lookup returns CDR1 MNHEY and CDR2 SMNVEV (reference sequence). Deletions cut 2 bases from V and 0 bases from J, with 11 bases between. CDR3 sequence reads: CASSLSLGSSYEQYF. The CDR3 bases are TGTGCCAGCAGTTTAAGTCTGGGGAGCTCCTACGAGCAGTACTTC.

The rearrangement joins TRBV6-5 to TRBJ1-1; D not resolved. Trimming cost V 2 bases and J 7 bases, with 14 bases left between them. The CDR3 has 14 residues. Looked up from germline, CDR1 is MNHEY and CDR2 is SVGAGI. CDR3: CASSYEARQSEAFF. CDR3 DNA sequence: TGTGCCAGCAGTTACGAGGCGAGGCAGAGTGAAGCTTTCTTT.

The J gene is TRBJ2-2, the V gene TRBV5-1, with TRBD1 identical over 9 bases. J gave up 7 bases and V 0 bases, and 4 bases lay outside the gene matches. Germline lookup yields CDR1 SGHRS and CDR2 YFSETQ. The CDR3 covers 15 residues. The CDR3 is CASSLEGQGHGELFF. CDR3 DNA sequence: TGCGCCAGCAGCTTGGAGGGACAGGGCCACGGGGAGCTGTTTTTT.

The genes are TRBV28 and TRBJ2-7, with 7 positions matching TRBD1. This CDR3 has 13 amino acids. Per the germline V gene, CDR1 is MDHEN and CDR2 is SYDVKM. The V gene end was trimmed by 5 bases and the J gene end by 2 bases; junction bases not matched to a gene: 3. The CDR3 DNA is TGTGCCAGCAGTCCAGACAGGGCCTACGAGCAGTACTTC. Translation gives CASSPDRAYEQYF.

The chain has TRBV6-2 or TRBV6-3 and TRBJ1-1, with no clear D. The V gene's germline CDR1 is MNHEY and CDR2 SVGEGT. V was clipped by 6 bases and J by 0 bases, with 14 bases between them. The length of the CDR3 is 15 residues. The CDR3 bases are TGTGCCAGCAGCCACCCGCACAACGTGAACACTGAAGCTTTCTTT. Residues: CASSHPHNVNTEAFF.